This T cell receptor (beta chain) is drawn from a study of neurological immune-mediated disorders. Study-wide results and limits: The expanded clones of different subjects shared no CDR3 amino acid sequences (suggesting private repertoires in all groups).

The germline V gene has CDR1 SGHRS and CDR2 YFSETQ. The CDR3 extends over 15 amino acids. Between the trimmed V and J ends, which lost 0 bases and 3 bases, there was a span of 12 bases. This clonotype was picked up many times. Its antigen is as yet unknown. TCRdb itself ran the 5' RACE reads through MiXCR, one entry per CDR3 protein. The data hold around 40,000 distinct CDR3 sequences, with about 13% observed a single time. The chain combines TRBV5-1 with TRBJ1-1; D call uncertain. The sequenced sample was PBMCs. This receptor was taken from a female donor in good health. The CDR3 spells CASSLEEAGYTEAFF. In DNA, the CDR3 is TGCGCCAGCAGCTTGGAGGAGGCGGGTTACACTGAAGCTTTCTTT.